The clone carrying this T cell receptor beta chain was picked up many times. Its antigen is undetermined. The data originate from a study of spatial heterogeneity in lung cancer. Overall study findings and caveats: The authors estimated that about 7% of tumor T cells were covered for alpha chains and 13% for beta chains. Tumoral mutation counts were tracked by counts of expanded intratumoral alpha and beta TCRs.

Described time point: sample taken at primary tumor resection. The V end lost 5 bases, the J end lost 0 bases, and 12 bases lay between the germline ends. Germline-derived CDR1 and CDR2 are SGHTA and FQGTGA. The CDR3 length is 15 residues. TCRdb analysed the 5' RACE reads with MiXCR anew, one entry per CDR3 protein. The sample contains 15,000 to 20,000 distinct CDR3 sequences, 6.2% of which appear only once. The receptor comes from a male donor with early-stage non-small cell lung cancer. The sequences come from lung tumor tissue, collected at surgery. The rearrangement links TRBV7-3 to TRBJ2-3, with D uncertain. As DNA, the CDR3 is TGTGCCAGCAGCGCAAGACCCCTTAGCACAGATACGCAGTATTTT. Its protein product is CASSARPLSTDTQYF.